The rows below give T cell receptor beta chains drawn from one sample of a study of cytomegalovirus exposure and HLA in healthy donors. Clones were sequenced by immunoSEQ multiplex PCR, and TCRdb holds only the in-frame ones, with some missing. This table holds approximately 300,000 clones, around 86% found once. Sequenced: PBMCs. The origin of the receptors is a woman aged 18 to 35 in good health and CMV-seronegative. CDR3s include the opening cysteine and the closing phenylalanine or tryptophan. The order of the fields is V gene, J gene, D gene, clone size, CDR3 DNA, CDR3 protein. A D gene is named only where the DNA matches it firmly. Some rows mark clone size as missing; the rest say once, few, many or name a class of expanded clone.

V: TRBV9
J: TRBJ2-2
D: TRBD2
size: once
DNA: TGTGCCAGCAGCGTAGAGGTAGCGGGAGACACCGGGGAGCTGTTTTTT
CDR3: CASSVEVAGDTGELFF

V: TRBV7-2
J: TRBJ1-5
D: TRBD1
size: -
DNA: TGTGCCAGCAGCACAGGGACAGGGGCCCAGCCCCAGCATTTT
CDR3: CASSTGTGAQPQHF

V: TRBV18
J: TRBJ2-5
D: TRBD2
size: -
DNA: TGTGCCAGCTCACCAAACGCGGGAGGCCCCCAAGAGACCCAGTACTTC
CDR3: CASSPNAGGPQETQYF

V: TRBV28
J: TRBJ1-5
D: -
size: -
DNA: TGTGCCAGCAACCCGGGGCGGGGGAATCAGCCCCAGCATTTT
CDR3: CASNPGRGNQPQHF

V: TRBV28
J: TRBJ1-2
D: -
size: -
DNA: TGTGCCAGCACCCCAGGCGGGCGATATGGCTACACCTTC
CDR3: CASTPGGRYGYTF

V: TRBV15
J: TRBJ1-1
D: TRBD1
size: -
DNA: TGTGCCACCAGCGGATCCGGGACAGTGAACACTGAAGCTTTCTTT
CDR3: CATSGSGTVNTEAFF

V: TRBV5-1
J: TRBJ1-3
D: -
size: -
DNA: TGCGCCAGCAGCGACCCCGGGACTGACTTCTCTGGAAACACCATATATTTT
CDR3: CASSDPGTDFSGNTIYF

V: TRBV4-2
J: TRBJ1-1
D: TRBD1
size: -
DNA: TGTGCCAGCAGCCAAGTCCTAACAGGGGTCACTGAAGCTTTCTTT
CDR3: CASSQVLTGVTEAFF

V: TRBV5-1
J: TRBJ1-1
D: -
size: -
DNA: TGCGCCAGCAGACAGGGCAACATGAACACTGAAGCTTTCTTT
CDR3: CASRQGNMNTEAFF

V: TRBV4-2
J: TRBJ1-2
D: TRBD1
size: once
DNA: TGTGCCAGCAGCTCCACAGGGGTGTCCAACTATGGCTACACCTTC
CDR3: CASSSTGVSNYGYTF

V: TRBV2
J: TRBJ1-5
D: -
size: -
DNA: TGTGCCAGCAGTTACTTGGACAGAGATCAGCCCCAGCATTTT
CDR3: CASSYLDRDQPQHF

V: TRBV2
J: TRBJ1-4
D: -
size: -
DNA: TGTGCCAGCACGCGAGGGTCAACTAATGAAAAACTGTTTTTT
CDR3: CASTRGSTNEKLFF

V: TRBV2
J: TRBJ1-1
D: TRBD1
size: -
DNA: TGTGCCAGCAGCCTCAACAGGGGCGGGACTGAAGCTTTCTTT
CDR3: CASSLNRGGTEAFF

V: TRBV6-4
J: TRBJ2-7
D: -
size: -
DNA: TGTGCCAGCAGTGATTCGGCGGGCGTTAAGCAGTACTTC
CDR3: CASSDSAGVKQYF

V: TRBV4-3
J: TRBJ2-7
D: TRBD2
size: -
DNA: TGCGCCAGCAGCCAAAGCTCGGGACTAGCGGCACAATACGAGCAGTACTTC
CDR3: CASSQSSGLAAQYEQYF

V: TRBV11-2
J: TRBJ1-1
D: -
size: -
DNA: TGTGCCAGCAGCTTAGTGGGGGGACCAGCGACTGAAGCTTTCTTT
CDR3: CASSLVGGPATEAFF

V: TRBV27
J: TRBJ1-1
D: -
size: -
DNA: TGTGCCAGCAGTTTATCGGGAGGGGACACTGAAGCTTTCTTT
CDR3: CASSLSGGDTEAFF

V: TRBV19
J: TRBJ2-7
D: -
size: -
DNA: TGTGCCAGTGCACAAAGCGACAGGCCCTATGCCTACGAGCAGTACTTC
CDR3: CASAQSDRPYAYEQYF

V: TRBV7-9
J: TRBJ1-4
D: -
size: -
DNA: TGTGCCAGCAGTTCAGGGGTAGAGGAAAAACTGTTTTTT
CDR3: CASSSGVEEKLFF

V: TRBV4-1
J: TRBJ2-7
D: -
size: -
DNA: TGCGCCAGCAGCCCCTTAGCGTCGAGCTCCTACGAGCAGTACTTC
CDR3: CASSPLASSSYEQYF

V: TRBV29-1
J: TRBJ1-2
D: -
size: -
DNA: TGCAGCGTACGACTAGCTGAATATGGCTACACCTTC
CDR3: CSVRLAEYGYTF

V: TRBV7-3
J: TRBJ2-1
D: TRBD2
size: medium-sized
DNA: TGTGCCAGCAGCTTCGCTAGCGGCAATGAGCAGTTCTTC
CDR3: CASSFASGNEQFF

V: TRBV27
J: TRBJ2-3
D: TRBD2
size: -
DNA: TGTGCCAGCAGTCCAGCGGGGCCGGCAGATACGCAGTATTTT
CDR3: CASSPAGPADTQYF

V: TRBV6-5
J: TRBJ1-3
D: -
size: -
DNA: TGTGCCAGCAGCCGAGGTACTGGAAACACCATATATTTT
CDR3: CASSRGTGNTIYF

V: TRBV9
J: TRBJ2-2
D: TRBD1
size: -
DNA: TGTGCCAGCAGCGTAGAACAGGGGGAGGCCGGGGAGCTGTTTTTT
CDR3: CASSVEQGEAGELFF

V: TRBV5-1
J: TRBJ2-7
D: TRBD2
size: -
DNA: TGCGCCAGCAGCTCAGGGACTAACTACGAGCAGTACTTC
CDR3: CASSSGTNYEQYF

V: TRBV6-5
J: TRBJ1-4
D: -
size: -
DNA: TGTGCCAGCAGTTACTCGGGCGGGTTAGGTGAAAAACTGTTTTTT
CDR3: CASSYSGGLGEKLFF

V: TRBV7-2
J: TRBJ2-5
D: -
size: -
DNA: TGTGTCAGCAGCTTAAACAGCTGGGGGCAAAGTAGGGAGACCCAGTACTTC
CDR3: CVSSLNSWGQSRETQYF

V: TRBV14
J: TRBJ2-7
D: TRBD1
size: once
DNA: TGTGCCAGCAGCGGACAGGGATACGAGCAGTACTTC
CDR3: CASSGQGYEQYF

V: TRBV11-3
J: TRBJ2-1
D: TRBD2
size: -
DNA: TGTGCCAGCAGCCGCGGACTAGCGAACAATGAGCAGTTCTTC
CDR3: CASSRGLANNEQFF

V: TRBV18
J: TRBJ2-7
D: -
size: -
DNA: TGTGCCAGCTCACCACAAGGAGTCCCCGGGGACGAGCAGTACTTC
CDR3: CASSPQGVPGDEQYF

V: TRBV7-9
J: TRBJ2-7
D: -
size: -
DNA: TGTGCCAGCAGCCTTGGGGCCCTTAGCGGTCACACCTACGAGCAGTACTTC
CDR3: CASSLGALSGHTYEQYF

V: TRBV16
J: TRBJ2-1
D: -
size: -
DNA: TGTGCCAGCAGCCACGAGACATACGTCTCCTACAATGAGCAGTTCTTC
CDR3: CASSHETYVSYNEQFF

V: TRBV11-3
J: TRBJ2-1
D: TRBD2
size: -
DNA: TGTGCCAGCAGCTTAGCGGGAGGAGGCTATGAGCAGTTCTTC
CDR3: CASSLAGGGYEQFF

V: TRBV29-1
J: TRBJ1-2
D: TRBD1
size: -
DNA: TGCAGCGTGGGACAGGGAACCTATGGCTACACCTTC
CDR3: CSVGQGTYGYTF

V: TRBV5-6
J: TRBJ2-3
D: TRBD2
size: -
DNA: TGTGCCAGCAGCTTGGTAGCGGGAGGAGGAGATACGCAGTATTTT
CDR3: CASSLVAGGGDTQYF

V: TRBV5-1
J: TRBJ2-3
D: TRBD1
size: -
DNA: TGCGCCAGCAGCGGAAGACAGGGCGCAGATACGCAGTATTTT
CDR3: CASSGRQGADTQYF

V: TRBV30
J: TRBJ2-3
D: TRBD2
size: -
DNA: TGTGCCTGGGACCTAGCGGGAACAGATACGCAGTATTTT
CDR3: CAWDLAGTDTQYF

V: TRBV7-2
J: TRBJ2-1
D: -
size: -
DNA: TGTGCCAGCAGCTTAAGTCTCGGTTACAATGAGCAGTTCTTC
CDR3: CASSLSLGYNEQFF

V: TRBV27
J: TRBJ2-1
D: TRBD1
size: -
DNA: TGTGCCAGCAGTTTCGGAACAGGGGGTGACTGGGAGCAGTTCTTC
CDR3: CASSFGTGGDWEQFF

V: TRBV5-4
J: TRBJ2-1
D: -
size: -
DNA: TGTGCCAGCAGCCGACTAGATCCCAATGAGCAGTTCTTC
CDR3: CASSRLDPNEQFF

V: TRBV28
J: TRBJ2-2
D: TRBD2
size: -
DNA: TGTGCCAGCAGTGTGACTAGCTGGAACACCGGGGAGCTGTTTTTT
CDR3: CASSVTSWNTGELFF

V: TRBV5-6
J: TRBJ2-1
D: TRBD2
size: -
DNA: TGTGCCAGCAGCTTAATTAGCGGGGGACCCAATGAGCAGTTCTTC
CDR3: CASSLISGGPNEQFF

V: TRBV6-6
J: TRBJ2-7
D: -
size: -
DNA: TGTGCCAGCAGTTACTCGGCGGGTACCTCCTACGAGCAGTACTTC
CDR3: CASSYSAGTSYEQYF

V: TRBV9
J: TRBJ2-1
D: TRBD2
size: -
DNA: TGTGCCAGCAGCGCCAGCGGGACTAGTGGTAATGAGCAGTTCTTC
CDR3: CASSASGTSGNEQFF

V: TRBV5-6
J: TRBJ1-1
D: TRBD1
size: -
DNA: TGTGCCAGCAGCTTGGCCTTAGAGACAGGGCCTTTTGGAGCTTTCTTT
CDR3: CASSLALETGPFGAFF

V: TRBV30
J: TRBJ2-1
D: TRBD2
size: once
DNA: TGTGCCTGGGCTAGCGGAAAGTCGCAGTTCTTC
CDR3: CAWASGKSQFF

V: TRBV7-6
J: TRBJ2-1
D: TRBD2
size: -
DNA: TGTGCCAGCAGCTCGACTAGCGGAGCTTTCTACAATGAGCAGTTCTTC
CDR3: CASSSTSGAFYNEQFF

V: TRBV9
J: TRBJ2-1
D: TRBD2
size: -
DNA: TGTGCCAGCAGCCTTCTAGACGGACTAGCGGGAGCATACAATGAGCAGTTCTTC
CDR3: CASSLLDGLAGAYNEQFF

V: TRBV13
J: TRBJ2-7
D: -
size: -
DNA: TGTGCCAGCAGCTTATCCGGAACAGGGATCTCCTACGAGCAGTACTTC
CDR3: CASSLSGTGISYEQYF